Shown below are 30 T cell receptor beta chains from a single sample sequenced in a study of T cell responses to AZD1222 COVID-19 vaccine. Data came from immunoSEQ multiplex PCR; TCRdb stores just in-frame clones and leaves some out. The sample gives approximately 140,000 clones, 91% of which show up once; 4% to 6% is in the top ten. The starting material was peripheral blood, obtained on day 0 of AZD1222 vaccination. Receptors originate from an adult in good health.

The chain combines TRBV6-5 with TRBJ1-1; D is perhaps TRBD1 (6 bases). Deletions cut 8 bases from V and 0 bases from J, with 13 bases between. Germline V gene lookup returns CDR1 MNHEY and CDR2 SVGAGI. There are 14 residues in the CDR3. This CDR3 reads CASLEGGLNTEAFF. CDR3 nucleotides: TGTGCCAGCCTGGAAGGGGGTTTGAACACTGAAGCTTTCTTT.

V usage is TRBV4-1 and J usage is TRBJ1-6, with TRBD1 identical over 8 bases. In germline, CDR1 is MGHRA, CDR2 YSYEKL. V dropped 2 bases and J dropped 9; count of bases not matched to a gene: 9. The CDR3 is 16 residues long. CDR3 coding DNA: TGCGCCAGCAGCCAAACACGGACAGGGATCGTTTCACCCCTCCACTTT. It encodes CASSQTRTGIVSPLHF.

The rearrangement links TRBV19 to TRBJ1-2, with D perhaps matching TRBD1 (5 bases). Between the trimmed V and J ends, which lost 1 base and 4 bases, there was a span of 10 bases. Germline values: CDR1 LNHDA, CDR2 SQIVND (reference sequence). This CDR3 region has 14 residues. CDR3 sequence reads: CASSIGTPSYGYTF. The CDR3 coding sequence is TGTGCCAGTAGTATAGGGACACCAAGCTATGGCTACACCTTC.

The CDR3 DNA reads as TGTGCCAGCAGCCCTCGGCAGGATAATTCACCCCTCCACTTT. Amino acids: CASSPRQDNSPLHF. V is TRBV9 and J is TRBJ1-6; D unclear. Germline V gives CDR1 SGDLS, CDR2 YYNGEE. Trimming took off 4 bases at V and 5 bases at J, with 10 bases between the two ends. This CDR3 contains 14 residues. Complete variable domain (other parts from reference TRBV9 and TRBJ1-6): DSGVTQTPKHLITATGQRVTLRCSPRSGDLSVYWYQQSLDQGLQFLIQYYNGEERAKGNILERFSAQQFPDLHSELNLSSLELGDSALYFCASSPRQDNSPLHFGNGTRLTVT.

This sequence joins TRBV4-1 and TRBJ1-5; D gene unclear. CDR1 and CDR2 (germline): MGHRA, YSYEKL. The V end lost 4 bases, the J end lost 1 base, and 20 bases lay between the germline ends. This CDR3 comprises 18 residues. The CDR3, as DNA: TGCGCCAGCAGCCCTTTACTGGGTGTCCGGAGAAGCAATCAGCCCCAGCATTTT. Translated: CASSPLLGVRRSNQPQHF.

This clone has only a few counts. The chain has TRBV7-2 and TRBJ1-5, with unresolved D. Germline assignment: CDR1 SGHTA and CDR2 FQGNSA. This CDR3 spans 12 amino acids. V was pared by 2 bases and J by 8 bases, with 7 bases between. This chain's CDR3 is CASSLPGEPQHF. In DNA, the CDR3 is TGTGCCAGCAGCTTACCCGGGGAGCCCCAGCATTTT.

The V gene is TRBV9, the J gene TRBJ1-1, with D unresolved. The CDR3 consists of 15 residues. Trimming removed 0 bases at V and 1 base at J, with 10 bases between. Per the germline V gene, CDR1 is SGDLS and CDR2 is YYNGEE. The DNA of the CDR3 is TGTGCCAGCAGCGTAGGCCCGGGTGGGAACACTGAAGCTTTCTTT. Its translation: CASSVGPGGNTEAFF.

The chain is built from TRBV7-2 and TRBJ1-1; 8 bases fit TRBD1. V was clipped by 5 bases and J by 6 bases; unmatched bases: 8. Germline CDR1 SGHTA, CDR2 FQGNSA. The CDR3 covers 14 residues. CDR3 DNA sequence: TGTGCCAGCAGCCCGACAGGGGCCAGCCCTGAAGCTTTCTTT. It codes for CASSPTGASPEAFF. Drawing the rest from reference TRBV7-2 and TRBJ1-1, the complete variable domain is GAGVSQSPSNKVTEKGKDVELRCDPISGHTALYWYRQSLGQGLEFLIYFQGNSAPDKSGLPSDRFSAERTGGSVSTLTIQRTQQEDSAVYLCASSPTGASPEAFFGQGTRLTVV.

This clone appeared once. The V call is TRBV10-3, the J call TRBJ2-3, with D unresolved. Germline V gives CDR1 ENHRY, CDR2 SYGVKD. This CDR3 spans 17 amino acids. Between the trimmed V and J ends, which lost 10 bases and 0 bases, there was a span of 23 bases. The CDR3 DNA reads TGTGCCACCTCCGAGGACGTATGGAAAGAAAGCACAGATACGCAGTATTTT. It translates to CATSEDVWKESTDTQYF.

The chain links TRBV12-3 or TRBV12-4 to TRBJ1-1; D might be TRBD1 (6 bases). Trimming cost V 3 bases and J 8 bases, with 10 bases left between them. The CDR3 loop spans 12 amino acids. CDR3 DNA sequence: TGTGCCAGCAGTTTCTATGGGGGCGAAGCTTTCTTT. Protein sequence: CASSFYGGEAFF.

The rearrangement links TRBV28 to TRBJ1-5, with a weak D call TRBD1 (5 bases). Germline CDR1 MDHEN, CDR2 SYDVKM. V was trimmed by 4 bases and J by 5 bases, leaving 6 bases between them. The CDR3 has 12 amino acids. As DNA, the CDR3 is TGTGCCAGCAGTTGGGGGGATCAGCCCCAGCATTTT. Protein: CASSWGDQPQHF.

The chain carries TRBV28 and TRBJ1-1, with D perhaps TRBD1 (6 bases). V gave up 6 bases and J gave up 3 bases, with 23 bases separating them. The CDR3 has 17 residues. CDR1 is MDHEN, CDR2 SYDVKM, per germline. Here the CDR3 reads CASRRGGRHKGYTEAFF. In DNA, the CDR3 is TGTGCCAGCAGGCGAGGGGGGCGACATAAAGGTTACACTGAAGCTTTCTTT.

J is TRBJ1-2 and V is TRBV19; no clear D. CDR3 length equals 13 residues. Trimming shortened V by 0 bases and J by 2 bases, and 4 bases separated the two germline ends. Germline CDR1 reads LNHDA; CDR2 reads SQIVND (reference sequence). The CDR3: CASSIDDNYGYTF. CDR3 coding DNA: TGTGCCAGTAGTATAGATGACAACTATGGCTACACCTTC.

The chain recombines TRBV27 with TRBJ1-2, with D perhaps TRBD1 (6 bases). V gave up 2 bases and J gave up 4 bases, with 8 bases separating them. CDR3 length: 13 residues. CDR1 is MNHEY and CDR2 is SMNVEV in the germline V gene (reference sequence). As DNA, the CDR3 is TGTGCCAGCAGTTTAGGGGGCCTCTATGGCTACACCTTC. It translates to CASSLGGLYGYTF.

This chain connects TRBV28 to TRBJ1-5; 11 bases fit TRBD1. This CDR3 comprises 17 residues. CDR1 is MDHEN, CDR2 SYDVKM, per germline. V was clipped by 3 bases and J by 1 base; unmatched bases: 5. The CDR3 is CASSFGQGAGSNQPQHF. CDR3 nucleotide sequence: TGTGCCAGCAGTTTCGGACAGGGGGCTGGGAGCAATCAGCCCCAGCATTTT.

The gene calls are TRBV9 and TRBJ2-2; D unclear. Germline loops: CDR1 SGDLS, CDR2 YYNGEE. The CDR3 runs 15 residues. The V and J ends lost 0 bases and 8 bases respectively, with 14 bases between them. CDR3 nucleotide sequence: TGTGCCAGCAGCGTAGCCGACGCGCCCTGGGGGGAGCTGTTTTTT. Translating it yields CASSVADAPWGELFF.

V is TRBV5-1 and J is TRBJ1-1; a possible D gene is TRBD1 (6 bases). Germline CDR1 is SGHRS and CDR2 is YFSETQ. The CDR3 loop spans 15 amino acids. V lost 1 base to trimming and J lost 1 base, with 11 bases between them. Here the CDR3 DNA reads TGCGCCAGCAGCTTGACAGGGTGGGGGAACACTGAAGCTTTCTTT. This translates into CASSLTGWGNTEAFF.

The chain carries TRBV6-2 or TRBV6-3 and TRBJ2-6, with D maybe TRBD2 (6 bases). The CDR3 loop spans 15 amino acids. Germline V gene sequence: CDR1 MNHEY, CDR2 SVGEGT. V lost 2 bases to trimming and J lost 4 bases, with 9 bases between them. The CDR3 here is CASSYGGTGANVLTF. Here the CDR3 DNA reads TGTGCCAGCAGTTACGGCGGGACCGGGGCCAACGTCCTGACTTTC.

The V and J genes are TRBV7-2 and TRBJ1-5; D not resolved. Germline assignment: CDR1 SGHTA and CDR2 FQGNSA. The CDR3 is made up of 14 amino acids. V lost 1 base and J 6 bases, leaving 10 bases between the germline ends. DNA of the CDR3: TGTGCCAGCAGCTTAGTCCTGGTGGGTCAGCCCCAGCATTTT. It codes for CASSLVLVGQPQHF. Using reference TRBV7-2 and TRBJ1-5 for the parts outside the CDR3, the full variable domain is GAGVSQSPSNKVTEKGKDVELRCDPISGHTALYWYRQSLGQGLEFLIYFQGNSAPDKSGLPSDRFSAERTGGSVSTLTIQRTQQEDSAVYLCASSLVLVGQPQHFGDGTRLSIL.

J is TRBJ1-6 and V is TRBV2; D possibly corresponds to TRBD1 (6 bases). The V gene lost 3 bases and the J gene lost 10 bases, with 19 bases spanning the gap. CDR3 length: 16 residues. CDR1 and CDR2 from the germline V gene are SNHLY and FYNNEI. This chain's CDR3 is CASSDKGGQQVSPLHF. In DNA form, the CDR3 reads TGTGCCAGCAGTGATAAGGGTGGACAGCAAGTATCACCCCTCCACTTT. Full variable domain (missing parts from reference TRBV2 and TRBJ1-6): EPEVTQTPSHQVTQMGQEVILRCVPISNHLYFYWYRQILGQKVEFLVSFYNNEISEKSEIFDDQFSVERPDGSNFTLKIRSTKLEDSAMYFCASSDKGGQQVSPLHFGNGTRLTVT.

The V and J genes are TRBV27 and TRBJ2-4, with D hard to call. Germline CDR1 is MNHEY and CDR2 is SMNVEV (reference sequence). The CDR3 length is 15 residues. With 6 bases removed from V and 0 bases from J, the gap between germline ends came to 12 bases. CDR3 in amino acids: CASRQSAQAKNIQYF. Here the CDR3 DNA reads TGTGCCAGCAGACAAAGCGCCCAAGCCAAAAACATTCAGTACTTC.

The rearrangement joins TRBV7-9 to TRBJ2-1; 7 nucleotides agree with TRBD2. Germline CDR1 SEHNR, CDR2 FQNEAQ (reference sequence). The CDR3 consists of 14 residues. J was trimmed by 3 bases and V by 5 bases; bases with no gene match: 4. The CDR3 sequence: CASSQRTSYNEQFF. The CDR3 DNA reads TGTGCCAGCAGCCAGAGGACTAGCTACAATGAGCAGTTCTTC.

V usage is TRBV3-1 (or the pseudogene TRBV3-2) and J usage is TRBJ2-7; D remains unclear. This CDR3 region has 13 residues. The V end was cut by 1 base, the J end by 3 bases, with 7 bases between. The germline V gene has CDR1 LGHDT and CDR2 YNNKEL (reference sequence). The CDR3 here is CASSQAALYEQYF. The CDR3 nucleotides are TGTGCCAGCAGCCAAGCGGCCCTCTACGAGCAGTACTTC.

The genes are TRBV4-1 and TRBJ1-6; no clear D. V was shortened by 1 base and J by 14 bases, with 12 bases between the two germline ends. The CDR3 loop spans 13 amino acids. Germline CDR1 reads MGHRA; CDR2 reads YSYEKL. For the CDR3, the DNA is TGCGCCAGCAGCCAAGTCCCCGGGGAGGCCCTCCACTTT. Protein product: CASSQVPGEALHF.

This chain uses TRBV28 with TRBJ2-7; D remains ambiguous. The CDR3 loop spans 12 amino acids. From germline, CDR1 is MDHEN and CDR2 SYDVKM. Trimming took 5 bases from V and 3 from J, leaving 8 bases between them. The CDR3 coding sequence is TGTGCCAGCAGTCTTGGAAGCTACGAGCAGTACTTC. As protein: CASSLGSYEQYF.

The V call is TRBV18, the J call TRBJ2-5, with D unresolved. This CDR3 region has 14 residues. The germline V and J ends were trimmed by 6 bases and 5 bases, with 16 bases remaining between them. CDR1 and CDR2 from the germline V gene are KGHSH and LQKENI. CDR3 bases: TGTGCCAGCTCCCCCTCTAGGGCCGTCGAGACCCAGTACTTC. This codes for CASSPSRAVETQYF.

V gene TRBV7-2 combines with J gene TRBJ2-3, with D perhaps given as TRBD1 or TRBD2 (5 bases each). CDR1 is SGHTA and CDR2 is FQGNSA in the germline V gene. The CDR3 is made up of 15 amino acids. Between the trimmed V and J ends, which lost 1 base and 5 bases, there was a span of 13 bases. The CDR3 sequence is CASSLGGGSVDTQYF. CDR3 DNA sequence: TGTGCCAGCAGCTTAGGGGGCGGGTCTGTAGATACGCAGTATTTT.

The chain links TRBV19 to TRBJ1-1; D is perhaps TRBD1 (5 bases). In germline, CDR1 is LNHDA, CDR2 SQIVND (reference sequence). The CDR3 sequence is 13 residues long. Deletions cut 3 bases from V and 5 bases from J, with 10 bases between. Here the CDR3 reads CASSISRGTEAFF. The CDR3 region has the DNA TGTGCCAGTAGTATTTCGAGGGGTACTGAAGCTTTCTTT.

V is TRBV4-2 and J is TRBJ2-2; 11 nucleotides agree with TRBD2. The CDR3 covers 17 residues. J was trimmed by 7 bases and V by 0 bases; bases with no gene match: 7. In germline, CDR1 is LGHNA, CDR2 YNFKEQ. The DNA for the CDR3 is TGTGCCAGCAGCCAAGACCATAGCGGGGGGGCTGGCGGGGAGCTGTTTTTT. Amino acid sequence: CASSQDHSGGAGGELFF.

This sequence joins TRBV20-1 and TRBJ2-1, with D hard to call. Trimming removed 3 bases from V and 1 base from J, with 10 bases in between. CDR1 and CDR2 from the germline V gene are DFQATT and SNEGSKA (reference sequence). The CDR3 covers 14 residues. The CDR3 coding sequence is TGCAGTGCTAGTAAAGGGAATTCCTACAATGAGCAGTTCTTC. As protein: CSASKGNSYNEQFF.